The rows below give T cell receptor beta chains drawn from one sample of a study of shared clonotypes between healthy human individuals. This table comes from immunoSEQ multiplex PCR, and its TCRdb copy is limited to in-frame clones, with some not included. There are 2 million or so clones in the sample; approximately 95% occur only once, and more than 0.1% lies in the top ten. What was sequenced was naive CD4+ T cells sorted from blood. The receptors stem from a man aged 18-30 years in good health. Each CDR3 is given with its conserved first and last residue. Fields, in order: CDR3 DNA, CDR3 protein, CDR3 length, J gene, D gene, V gene. D genes are given only for firm matches.

cdr3_nt: TGCGCCAGCAGCCAAGATCTTGGTTTACCCGGGATTCAGTACTTC
cdr3_aa: CASSQDLGLPGIQYF
cdr3_length: 15
j_call: TRBJ2-4
d_call: -
v_call: TRBV4-3

cdr3_nt: TGTGCCATCAGTGTTGGGACAGGGATAAGCGGGGAGCTGTTTTTT
cdr3_aa: CAISVGTGISGELFF
cdr3_length: 15
j_call: TRBJ2-2
d_call: TRBD1
v_call: TRBV10-3

cdr3_nt: TGTGCCAGCTCAGTTGACAGGGATCAGCCCCAGCATTTT
cdr3_aa: CASSVDRDQPQHF
cdr3_length: 13
j_call: TRBJ1-5
d_call: TRBD1
v_call: TRBV18

cdr3_nt: TGTGCCTTACAGGGAGGCAATCAGCCCCAGCATTTT
cdr3_aa: CALQGGNQPQHF
cdr3_length: 12
j_call: TRBJ1-5
d_call: -
v_call: TRBV28

cdr3_nt: TGTGCCCAGGGACAGACTAGCACAGATACGCAGTATTTT
cdr3_aa: CAQGQTSTDTQYF
cdr3_length: 13
j_call: TRBJ2-3
d_call: TRBD1
v_call: TRBV7-9

cdr3_nt: TGCGCCAGCAGCCAACCAGCGGGAGGCAACACAGATACGCAGTATTTT
cdr3_aa: CASSQPAGGNTDTQYF
cdr3_length: 16
j_call: TRBJ2-3
d_call: TRBD2
v_call: TRBV4-1

cdr3_nt: TGTGCCAGCAGCTTAGCCGGACAGGGTAAAGAGACCCAGTACTTC
cdr3_aa: CASSLAGQGKETQYF
cdr3_length: 15
j_call: TRBJ2-5
d_call: TRBD1
v_call: TRBV7-9

cdr3_nt: TGTGCCAGCAGTGTAGGGGGGCGCATCGACTATGGCTACACCTTC
cdr3_aa: CASSVGGRIDYGYTF
cdr3_length: 15
j_call: TRBJ1-2
d_call: -
v_call: TRBV2

cdr3_nt: TGTGCCAGCAGTGTCTCCGGACGGGCCGGAGAAGCTTTCTTT
cdr3_aa: CASSVSGRAGEAFF
cdr3_length: 14
j_call: TRBJ1-1
d_call: -
v_call: TRBV28

cdr3_nt: TGTGCCAGCAGTCTGGTTAGGACAGGGGCGTATGGCTACACCTTC
cdr3_aa: CASSLVRTGAYGYTF
cdr3_length: 15
j_call: TRBJ1-2
d_call: TRBD1
v_call: TRBV27

cdr3_nt: TGTGCCTGGAGTGTACTGGACGGCCCCCAATTGGGAGAGCAGTACTTC
cdr3_aa: CAWSVLDGPQLGEQYF
cdr3_length: 16
j_call: TRBJ2-7
d_call: -
v_call: TRBV30

cdr3_nt: TGTGCCAGCAGCTTAGACGGACGGCGCAATCAGCCCCAGCATTTT
cdr3_aa: CASSLDGRRNQPQHF
cdr3_length: 15
j_call: TRBJ1-5
d_call: -
v_call: TRBV7-2

cdr3_nt: TGTGCCAGCTCCGCATTCCTAGAAAGCACAGATACGCAGTATTTT
cdr3_aa: CASSAFLESTDTQYF
cdr3_length: 15
j_call: TRBJ2-3
d_call: -
v_call: TRBV18

cdr3_nt: TGTGCCAGCAGCCTTGGTACGCAGTATTTT
cdr3_aa: CASSLGTQYF
cdr3_length: 10
j_call: TRBJ2-3
d_call: -
v_call: TRBV7-2

cdr3_nt: TGTGCCAGCAGCCCGACAACTGGAAACACCATATATTTT
cdr3_aa: CASSPTTGNTIYF
cdr3_length: 13
j_call: TRBJ1-3
d_call: -
v_call: TRBV6-5

cdr3_nt: TGTGCCACCAGCAGGGACCTGAATTCACCCCTCCACTTT
cdr3_aa: CATSRDLNSPLHF
cdr3_length: 13
j_call: TRBJ1-6
d_call: -
v_call: TRBV15

cdr3_nt: TGTGCCAGCAGCTTGTGGGGAAGCAGCTCCTACGAGCAGTACTTC
cdr3_aa: CASSLWGSSSYEQYF
cdr3_length: 15
j_call: TRBJ2-7
d_call: -
v_call: TRBV5-4

cdr3_nt: TGCAGTGCTAGCCAGGGGGGCGAGCAGTACTTC
cdr3_aa: CSASQGGEQYF
cdr3_length: 11
j_call: TRBJ2-7
d_call: -
v_call: TRBV20-1

cdr3_nt: TGCGCCAGCAGCTTGGTCGGGGGAAGGGTGCAGTACTTC
cdr3_aa: CASSLVGGRVQYF
cdr3_length: 13
j_call: TRBJ2-7
d_call: -
v_call: TRBV5-1

cdr3_nt: TGTGCCAGCAGCTCCGGGCCTCTAGAGCAGTACTTC
cdr3_aa: CASSSGPLEQYF
cdr3_length: 12
j_call: TRBJ2-7
d_call: -
v_call: TRBV7-2

cdr3_nt: TGTGCCAGCAGCTTAGGAGTCATGAACACTGAAGCTTTCTTT
cdr3_aa: CASSLGVMNTEAFF
cdr3_length: 14
j_call: TRBJ1-1
d_call: -
v_call: TRBV7-9

cdr3_nt: TGCGCCAGCAGCCCCGTACAGCAAGATACGCAGTATTTT
cdr3_aa: CASSPVQQDTQYF
cdr3_length: 13
j_call: TRBJ2-3
d_call: -
v_call: TRBV4-1

cdr3_nt: TGTGCCAGCAGCCCCGGGGGACAGGGGACTAACTATGGCTACACCTTC
cdr3_aa: CASSPGGQGTNYGYTF
cdr3_length: 16
j_call: TRBJ1-2
d_call: TRBD1
v_call: TRBV9

cdr3_nt: TGTGCCATCAGTGAGCCTACAGGTTGGGGGACACATTACGAGCAGTACTTC
cdr3_aa: CAISEPTGWGTHYEQYF
cdr3_length: 17
j_call: TRBJ2-7
d_call: -
v_call: TRBV10-3

cdr3_nt: TGTGCCAGCAGCGTATCTAACGCGTTATCCGGGGAGCTGTTTTTT
cdr3_aa: CASSVSNALSGELFF
cdr3_length: 15
j_call: TRBJ2-2
d_call: -
v_call: TRBV9

cdr3_nt: TGTGCCAGCAGCTTAGGTACGAATTCACCCCTCCACTTT
cdr3_aa: CASSLGTNSPLHF
cdr3_length: 13
j_call: TRBJ1-6
d_call: -
v_call: TRBV11-2

cdr3_nt: TGCGCCAGCACGGACCCGGGAGTTGGGACCGGGGAGCTGTTTTTT
cdr3_aa: CASTDPGVGTGELFF
cdr3_length: 15
j_call: TRBJ2-2
d_call: -
v_call: TRBV10-1